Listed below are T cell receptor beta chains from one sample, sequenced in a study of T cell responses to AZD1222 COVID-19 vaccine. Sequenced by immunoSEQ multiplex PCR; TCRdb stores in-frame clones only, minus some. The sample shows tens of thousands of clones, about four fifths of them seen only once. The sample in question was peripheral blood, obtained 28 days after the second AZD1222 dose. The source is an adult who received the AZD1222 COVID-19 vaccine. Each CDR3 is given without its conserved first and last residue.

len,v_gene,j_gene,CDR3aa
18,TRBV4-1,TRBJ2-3,ASSQDWGLAGGTSTDTQY
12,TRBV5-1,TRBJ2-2,ASSPRTQAGELF
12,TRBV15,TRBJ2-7,ATSKGRDTYEQY
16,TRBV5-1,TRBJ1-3,ASTSGPRLGGSGNTIY
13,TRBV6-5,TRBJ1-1,ASSLEFGTSTEAF
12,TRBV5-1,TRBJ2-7,ASSLSGTSYEQY
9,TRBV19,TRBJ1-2,ATRTGNGYT
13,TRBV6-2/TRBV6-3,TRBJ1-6,ASSLGGQGNSPLH
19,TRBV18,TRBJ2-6,ASSPKGTGILGISGANVLT
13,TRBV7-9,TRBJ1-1,ASSLTRDVTRGAF
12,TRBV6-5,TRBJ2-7,ASSSRTSSYEQY
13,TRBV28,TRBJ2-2,ASNPIAGNTGELF
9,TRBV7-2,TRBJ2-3,ASSNTDTQY
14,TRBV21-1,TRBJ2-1,ASSQLVRGGYNEQF
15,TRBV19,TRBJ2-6,ASTNRGRISGANVLT
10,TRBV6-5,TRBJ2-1,ASSDGYNEQF
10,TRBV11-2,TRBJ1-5,ASSSYDQPQH
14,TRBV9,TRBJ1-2,ASSVDPGTGSGGYT
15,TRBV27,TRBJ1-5,ASSFRGRTNSNQPQH
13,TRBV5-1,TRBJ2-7,ASSPNVAGGGEQY
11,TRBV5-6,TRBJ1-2,ASSPVSNYGYT
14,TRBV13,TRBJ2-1,ASSWYSSGGANEQF
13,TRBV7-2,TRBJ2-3,ASSSRGGGLGPQY
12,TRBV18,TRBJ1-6,ASSPSGTDAPLH
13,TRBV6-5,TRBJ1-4,ASSYSTGTNEKLF
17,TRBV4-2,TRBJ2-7,ASSQDSGSRADFPYEQY
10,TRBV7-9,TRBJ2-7,ASSFQPYEQY
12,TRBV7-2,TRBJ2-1,ASSLETGLNEQF
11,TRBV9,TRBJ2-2,ASSGSSGGELF
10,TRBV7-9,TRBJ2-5,ASSLSGETQY
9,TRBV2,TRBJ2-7,ASSSTRGQY
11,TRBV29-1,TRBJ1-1,SVVKGLNTEAF
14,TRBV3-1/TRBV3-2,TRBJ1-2,ASSQGWDRPNYGYT
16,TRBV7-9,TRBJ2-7,ASSTPRRPGDRYYEQY
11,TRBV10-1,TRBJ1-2,ASSGTGSYGYT
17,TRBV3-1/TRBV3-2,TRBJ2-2,ASSRTIRTSGGAAGELF
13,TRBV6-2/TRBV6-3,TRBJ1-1,ASSALEGMSTEAF
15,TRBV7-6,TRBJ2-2,ASSPIGLAGGTGELF
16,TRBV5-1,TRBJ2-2,ASSSLQGQLENTGELF
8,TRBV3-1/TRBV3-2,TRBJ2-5,ASSQETQY
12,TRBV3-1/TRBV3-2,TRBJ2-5,ASSAQLGPGTQY
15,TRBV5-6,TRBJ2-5,ASSLVTMYGYQETQY
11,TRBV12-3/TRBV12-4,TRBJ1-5,ASGVESNQPQH
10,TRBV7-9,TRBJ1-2,ASSLGGLGYT
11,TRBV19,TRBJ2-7,ASSITRAYEQY